The sequence of this T cell receptor (beta chain) was determined in a study of cytomegalovirus exposure and HLA in healthy donors. General study results and limits: Using the classifier, cytomegalovirus status was reportedly diagnosed with high specificity and sensitivity.

This clone was seen a handful of times. Antigen specificity is unknown. Its ends do not fully match the called genes, so a read error is possible. Germline CDR1 reads SSHAT; CDR2 reads FNYEAQ (reference sequence). The CDR3 sequence is 13 residues long. Only in-frame clones appear in the TCRdb table, and some are missing; sequencing was by immunoSEQ multiplex PCR. The sample contains 350,000 or so clones, roughly 88% of which appear only once. V and J are TRBV7-7 and TRBJ1-1; 9 positions agree with TRBD1. The TCR originated in a woman aged 18-29 years in good health and CMV-seronegative. The sequenced sample was PBMCs. The CDR3: CASSRTGDTEAFF. DNA of the CDR3: TGTGCTAGCAGCCGGACAGGGGACACTGAAGCTTTCTTT. Full variable domain (missing parts from reference TRBV7-7 and TRBJ1-1): GAGVSQSPRYKVTKRGQDVTLRCDPISSHATLYWYQQALGQGPEFLTYFNYEAQPDKSGLPSDRFSAERPEGSISTLTIQRTEQRDSAMYRCASSRTGDTEAFFGQGTRLTVV.